One sample yielded the 22 T cell receptor beta chains listed below, sequenced in a study of blood T cell repertoires in COVID-19. Sequenced by immunoSEQ multiplex PCR; TCRdb stores in-frame clones only, minus some. The profile shows roughly 350,000 clones, under 95% of them singletons. The sample consisted of PBMCs or T cells enriched from blood (not recorded which). The receptor source for this set is a woman aged 25 to 39 who had recovered from COVID-19.

The V and J genes are TRBV3-1 (or the pseudogene TRBV3-2) and TRBJ2-2; D unresolved. From germline, CDR1 is LGHDT and CDR2 YNNKEL (reference sequence). V lost 3 bases and J lost 7, with 9 bases in between. The CDR3 loop spans 13 amino acids. CDR3 sequence reads: CASSQRSYGELFF. CDR3 DNA: TGTGCCAGCAGCCAGAGGAGTTACGGGGAGCTGTTTTTT.

The J gene is TRBJ1-5, the V gene TRBV6-5, with 9 bases matching TRBD1. With V trimmed by 8 bases and J by 7 bases, 3 bases remained unmatched. This CDR3 comprises 12 residues. Germline CDR1 and CDR2: MNHEY and SVGAGI. The CDR3 spells CASRDRGQPQHF. CDR3 nucleotide sequence: TGTGCCAGCCGAGACAGGGGGCAGCCCCAGCATTTT.

V is TRBV21-1 and J is TRBJ2-5; the DNA was not compared with TRBD2, the D call given in the table. TRBV21-1 is flagged as a pseudogene. CDR3 size: 18 residues. CDR3 loop: CASSKAGGRLAPQETQYF. The CDR3 DNA reads TGTGCCAGCAGCAAAGCGGGGGGGCGGCTAGCCCCACAAGAGACCCAGTACTTC.

The chain joins TRBV3-1 (or the pseudogene TRBV3-2) to TRBJ2-2; no clear D gene. This CDR3 region has 12 residues. Trimming pared 3 bases from V and 6 bases from J, leaving 5 bases between. Germline CDR1 reads LGHDT; CDR2 reads YNNKEL (reference sequence). As DNA, the CDR3 is TGTGCCAGCAGCCATCTTCCCGGGGAGCTGTTTTTT. This gives the protein CASSHLPGELFF.

The V and J genes are TRBV7-3 and TRBJ2-7, with D unresolved. The germline V gene encodes CDR1 SGHTA and CDR2 FQGTGA. Trimming shortened V by 4 bases and J by 2 bases, and 6 bases separated the two germline ends. This CDR3 comprises 12 residues. In nucleotides, the CDR3 is TGTGCCAGCAGCTCACAGACCTACGAGCAGTACTTC. Translating gives CASSSQTYEQYF.

This clone has a single count. V usage is TRBV5-1 and J usage is TRBJ2-7, with a weak D call TRBD2 (5 bases). Germline-derived CDR1 and CDR2 are SGHRS and YFSETQ. The CDR3 is 15 amino acids. The germline V and J ends were trimmed by 0 bases and 0 bases, with 10 bases remaining between them. The DNA of the CDR3 is TGCGCCAGCAGCTTGGGAGGGTCTCACTCCTACGAGCAGTACTTC. Its translation is CASSLGGSHSYEQYF. Using reference TRBV5-1 and TRBJ2-7 for the parts outside the CDR3, the full variable domain is KAGVTQTPRYLIKTRGQQVTLSCSPISGHRSVSWYQQTPGQGLQFLFEYFSETQRNKGNFPGRFSGRQFSNSRSEMNVSTLELGDSALYLCASSLGGSHSYEQYFGPGTRLTVT.

This chain links TRBV6-5 with TRBJ1-1; 7 nucleotides line up with TRBD1. This CDR3 has 13 residues. The V gene's germline CDR1 is MNHEY and CDR2 SVGAGI. The V segment lost 2 bases and the J segment 10 bases; nucleotides outside the gene matches: 7. Written as DNA, the CDR3 is TGTGCCAGCAGTTACCCGACAGGGACCGTAGCTTTCTTT. Translating gives CASSYPTGTVAFF.

The chain employs TRBV27 and TRBJ1-4, with TRBD1 matching 7 bases. Germline values: CDR1 MNHEY, CDR2 SMNVEV (reference sequence). V trimming: 6 bases; J trimming: 8 bases; junction bases outside the gene matches: 9. The CDR3 is 14 amino acids. The CDR3 DNA reads TGTGCCAGCAGCCGCCGGGACAGAGGGGAAAAACTGTTTTTT. Amino acids: CASSRRDRGEKLFF.

The chain couples TRBV3-1 (or the pseudogene TRBV3-2) to TRBJ2-1; D possibly corresponds to TRBD2 (7 bases). This CDR3 spans 16 amino acids. Per germline, CDR1 LGHDT and CDR2 YNNKEL (reference sequence). Trimming removed 5 bases from V and 0 bases from J, with 14 bases in between. CDR3 amino acids: CASSTRGALSYNEQFF. CDR3 nucleotide sequence: TGTGCCAGCAGCACCCGGGGGGCCCTCTCCTACAATGAGCAGTTCTTC.

This sequence joins TRBV28 and TRBJ2-7; D is ambiguous. CDR1 and CDR2 (germline): MDHEN, SYDVKM. This CDR3 contains 12 residues. The V end was cut by 6 bases, the J end by 3 bases, with 9 bases between. The CDR3, as DNA: TGTGCCAGCAGGAACAGAGTCTACGAGCAGTACTTC. Its protein product is CASRNRVYEQYF. Looking up the rest from reference TRBV28 and TRBJ2-7 gives the full variable domain: DVKVTQSSRYLVKRTGEKVFLECVQDMDHENMFWYRQDPGLGLRLIYFSYDVKMKEKGDIPEGYSVSREKKERFSLILESASTNQTSMYLCASRNRVYEQYFGPGTRLTVT.

The gene calls are TRBV3-1 (or the pseudogene TRBV3-2) and TRBJ1-2; D may be TRBD1 (5 bases). Per the germline V gene, CDR1 is LGHDT and CDR2 is YNNKEL (reference sequence). V lost 3 bases, J lost 2 bases, and 10 bases lay in between. The CDR3 runs 14 residues. CDR3 in amino acids: CASSHLTANYGYTF. CDR3 sequence (DNA): TGTGCCAGCAGCCACCTGACAGCCAACTATGGCTACACCTTC.

This sequence joins TRBV7-9 and TRBJ2-7; 8 nucleotides match TRBD1. The CDR3 runs 12 residues. Trimming cost V 2 bases and J 7 bases; bases outside gene matches: 1. CDR1 and CDR2 from the germline V gene are SEHNR and FQNEAQ (reference sequence). The CDR3, as DNA: TGTGCCAGCAGCTTATGGACAGGGGAGCAGTACTTC. This codes for CASSLWTGEQYF. The full variable domain, its missing parts supplied by reference TRBV7-9 and TRBJ2-7, is DTGVSQNPRHKITKRGQNVTFRCDPISEHNRLYWYRQTLGQGPEFLTYFQNEAQLEKSRLLSDRFSAERPKGSFSTLEIQRTEQGDSAMYLCASSLWTGEQYFGPGTRLTVT.

The chain recombines TRBV5-1 with TRBJ2-2; 7 bases line up with TRBD1. Per germline, CDR1 SGHRS and CDR2 YFSETQ. The V gene end was trimmed by 0 bases and the J gene end by 3 bases; junction bases not matched to a gene: 5. The CDR3 is 16 amino acids. The CDR3: CASSLEGTAYTGELFF. The DNA for the CDR3 is TGCGCCAGCAGCTTGGAGGGGACAGCCTACACCGGGGAGCTGTTTTTT.

This clone occurred a few times. V usage is TRBV28 and J usage is TRBJ1-6, with 9 bases identical to TRBD1. This CDR3 has 15 residues. The germline V gene encodes CDR1 MDHEN and CDR2 SYDVKM. V was pared by 5 bases and J by 7 bases, with 6 bases of the junction left unmatched. The CDR3, as DNA: TGTGCCAGCAGTCCCCAGGGACAGGGAAATTCACCCCTCCACTTT. Translated: CASSPQGQGNSPLHF.

The chain has TRBV6-1 and TRBJ2-2; no clear D. Looked up from germline, CDR1 is MNHNS and CDR2 is SASEGT. V dropped 2 bases and J dropped 2 bases, with 12 bases sitting between them. CDR3 length equals 16 residues. The CDR3: CASSEFVSPNTGELFF. The CDR3 nucleotides read TGTGCCAGCAGTGAATTCGTTAGTCCAAACACCGGGGAGCTGTTTTTT.

The V call is TRBV4-1, the J call TRBJ2-5, with 9 bases identical to TRBD2. The CDR3 runs 15 residues. J gave up 4 bases and V 1 base, and 4 bases lay outside the gene matches. Germline V lookup: CDR1 MGHRA, CDR2 YSYEKL. CDR3 in amino acids: CASSQGLAGPETQYF. CDR3 DNA sequence: TGCGCCAGCAGCCAAGGGCTAGCGGGGCCAGAGACCCAGTACTTC.

The CDR3 here is CASSIAQGRSNQPQHF. For the CDR3, the DNA is TGTGCCAGTAGTATAGCCCAGGGAAGGAGCAATCAGCCCCAGCATTTT. The rearrangement joins TRBV19 to TRBJ1-5; tentative D call: TRBD1 (5 bases). The V end lost 1 base, the J end lost 1 base, and 11 bases lay between the germline ends. CDR1 and CDR2 from the germline V gene are LNHDA and SQIVND (reference sequence). This CDR3 comprises 16 residues.

The J gene is TRBJ2-5, the V gene TRBV2; TRBD1 matches 9 bases. The CDR3 runs to 15 residues. Germline CDR1 reads SNHLY; CDR2 reads FYNNEI. The V segment lost 6 bases and the J segment 7 bases; nucleotides outside the gene matches: 12. CDR3 residues: CASSERRDRVATQYF. The CDR3 bases are TGTGCCAGCAGCGAAAGAAGGGACAGGGTCGCGACCCAGTACTTC.

The CDR3 spells CAISEAGNDYGYTF. The CDR3 nucleotides read TGTGCCATAAGTGAGGCAGGGAACGACTATGGCTACACCTTC. The chain joins TRBV28 to TRBJ1-2; D may be TRBD1 (5 bases). This CDR3 comprises 14 residues. Per the germline V gene, CDR1 is MDHEN and CDR2 is SYDVKM. Deletions cut 10 bases from V and 3 bases from J, with 18 bases between.

The rearrangement uses TRBV19 and TRBJ1-1; 9 bases line up with TRBD1. With V trimmed by 7 bases and J by 5 bases, 11 bases remained unmatched. The V gene's germline CDR1 is LNHDA and CDR2 SQIVND (reference sequence). The CDR3 length is 15 residues. CDR3 loop: CASTLTGGGWTEAFF. The CDR3 bases are TGTGCCAGTACCCTAACAGGGGGCGGGTGGACTGAAGCTTTCTTT.

The table lists this clone with a count of one. V usage is TRBV4-1 and J usage is TRBJ1-1, with TRBD1 matching 8 bases. Losses at the gene ends were 3 bases for V and 8 bases for J; bases not matched to a gene: 5. CDR1 MGHRA and CDR2 YSYEKL come from the germline V gene. CDR3 length: 13 residues. The chain's CDR3 is CASSHPDREEAFF. CDR3 coding DNA: TGCGCCAGCAGCCACCCGGACAGGGAGGAAGCTTTCTTT.

CDR3: CASSLLRLGSYEQYF. The CDR3 nucleotides read TGTGCCAGCAGCCTCCTGCGACTTGGGTCCTACGAGCAGTACTTC. The rearrangement joins TRBV7-8 to TRBJ2-7; D is unresolved. Deletions cut 5 bases from V and 1 base from J, with 15 bases between. Germline V gene sequence: CDR1 SGHVS, CDR2 FQNEAQ. This CDR3 is 15 amino acids long.